The 24 T cell receptor beta chains reported below all come from one sample, sequenced in a study of T cells in Graves' hyperthyroidism and ophthalmopathy. TCR beta CDR3 region amplification was performed from RNA transcripts. RT-PCR in the first round (using the HTBI primer set) targeted the TCR CDR3. MiXCR, applied by TCRdb to the multiplex PCR reads, yields one record per CDR3 protein. Of a few hundred thousand distinct CDR3 sequences in the sample, approximately 16% were seen once. The sequenced material came from blood. The receptors come from a middle-aged woman with Graves' ophthalmopathy.

About this clonotype itself: Given a much more abundant clone one base away, this may be a read error. The V call is TRBV30, the J call TRBJ1-3, with D hard to call. V was clipped by 4 bases and J by 0 bases, with 16 bases between them. The CDR3 runs 16 residues. Looked up from germline, CDR1 is GTSNPN and CDR2 is SVGIG (reference sequence). The CDR3 spells CAWTDETHHSGNTIYF. The CDR3 region has the DNA TGTGCCTGGACTGACGAGACACATCACTCTGGAAACACCATATATTTT.

There are many counts of this clonotype. The gene calls are TRBV20-1 and TRBJ2-7; TRBD2 aligns across 12 bases. The CDR3 spans 14 residues. The trim removed 5 bases at V and 3 bases at J, leaving 5 bases unmatched. The germline V gene has CDR1 DFQATT and CDR2 SNEGSKA (reference sequence). The CDR3 reads CSAGTSGRIYEQYF. The CDR3 coding sequence is TGCAGTGCTGGAACTAGCGGGAGGATCTACGAGCAGTACTTC.

This clonotype occurred many times. The chain couples TRBV6-1 to TRBJ2-7, with 9 bases matching TRBD1. This CDR3 comprises 15 residues. V lost 8 bases, J lost 7 bases, and 15 bases stayed unmatched. Germline-derived CDR1 and CDR2 are MNHNS and SASEGT. For the CDR3, the DNA is TGTGCCAGCGTACCCTCCGGGACAGGGCGGAGAGAGCAGTACTTC. This translates into CASVPSGTGRREQYF.

This clonotype was counted a few times. The J gene is TRBJ1-1, the V gene TRBV7-2, with 9 nucleotides matching TRBD1. There are 15 residues in the CDR3. Trimming cost V 1 base and J 5 bases; bases outside gene matches: 5. The germline V gene encodes CDR1 SGHTA and CDR2 FQGNSA. DNA for the CDR3: TGTGCCAGCAGCTTAGGGTGGACAGGGGCTACTGAAGCTTTCTTT. It yields the protein CASSLGWTGATEAFF.

The V gene is TRBV19, the J gene TRBJ1-1; weak D call: TRBD1 (6 bases). This CDR3 has 17 residues. V shed 5 bases and J shed 3 bases, with 22 bases lying between them. Germline V gives CDR1 LNHDA, CDR2 SQIVND (reference sequence). Here the CDR3 DNA reads TGTGCCAGTAGTCCCTTGAGGGGGACGGATCTTCACACTGAAGCTTTCTTT. Translated: CASSPLRGTDLHTEAFF.

V usage is TRBV12-3 or TRBV12-4 and J usage is TRBJ2-1; 12 positions match TRBD2. The CDR3 extends over 15 amino acids. The V gene end was trimmed by 5 bases and the J gene end by 9 bases; junction bases not matched to a gene: 8. The CDR3 region has the DNA TGTGCCAGCAGTCCCTGGACTAGCGGGGTGGGTGAGCAGTTCTTC. Amino acids: CASSPWTSGVGEQFF.

This rearrangement joins TRBV9 to TRBJ2-1, with 7 positions matching TRBD2. With 4 bases clipped from V and 2 bases from J, the junction kept 6 bases outside the gene matches. CDR3 length: 15 residues. Germline values: CDR1 SGDLS, CDR2 YYNGEE. CDR3 coding DNA: TGTGCCAGCAGCCGGACTAGTGATCCCTACAATGAGCAGTTCTTC. It yields the protein CASSRTSDPYNEQFF.

This clonotype was detected many times. CDR3: CASSMTVAGANVLTF. As DNA, the CDR3 is TGTGCCAGCAGTATGACGGTTGCTGGGGCCAACGTCCTGACTTTC. The chain joins TRBV2 to TRBJ2-6; no clear D. This CDR3 has 15 amino acids. Germline loops: CDR1 SNHLY, CDR2 FYNNEI. Trimming shortened V by 5 bases and J by 2 bases, and 10 bases separated the two germline ends.

This chain connects TRBV10-3 to TRBJ2-3; weak D call: TRBD2 (5 bases). Germline V gene data show CDR1 as ENHRY and CDR2 as SYGVKD. The V gene lost 4 bases and the J gene lost 1 base, with 12 bases spanning the gap. The CDR3 is 15 amino acids. CDR3 sequence (DNA): TGTGCCATCAGTGGGGCAGCGGTGCGCACAGATACGCAGTATTTT. It is translated as CAISGAAVRTDTQYF.

The CDR3 sequence: CSAQSSSSSYNEQFF. CDR3 coding DNA: TGCAGTGCTCAGAGCTCTAGTAGTTCCTACAATGAGCAGTTCTTC. This chain joins TRBV20-1 and TRBJ2-1; no definite D call. Germline V CDR1 and CDR2: DFQATT, SNEGSKA (reference sequence). V was trimmed by 5 bases and J by 1 base, leaving 15 bases between them. The CDR3 length is 15 residues.

This chain uses TRBV15 with TRBJ2-7; D is unclear. CDR3 length: 14 residues. The germline V gene encodes CDR1 LNHNV and CDR2 YYDKDF (reference sequence). The V end lost 0 bases, the J end lost 3 bases, and 9 bases lay between the germline ends. The CDR3 sequence: CATSRDMMDYEQYF. In DNA, the CDR3 is TGTGCCACCAGCAGAGACATGATGGACTACGAGCAGTACTTC.

There are many counts of this clonotype. The chain joins TRBV6-2 or TRBV6-3 to TRBJ1-5; tentatively, D is TRBD1 (5 bases). Germline V lookup: CDR1 MNHEY, CDR2 SVGEGT. The V and J ends lost 6 bases and 6 bases respectively, with 18 bases between them. The CDR3 length is 15 residues. The CDR3 nucleotides read TGTGCCAGCAGCACCGGGACGCCGGAGCGTCAGCCCCAGCATTTT. Amino acid sequence: CASSTGTPERQPQHF.

This clonotype has ten or more counts. This chain uses TRBV20-1 with TRBJ2-1, with D possibly matching TRBD1 (6 bases). CDR1 and CDR2 from the germline V gene are DFQATT and SNEGSKA (reference sequence). V lost 6 bases and J lost 4, with 10 bases in between. This CDR3 has 12 amino acids. The DNA for the CDR3 is TGCAGTGCGCGGACAGTTTACAATGAGCAGTTCTTC. This sequence encodes CSARTVYNEQFF.

In DNA, the CDR3 is TGTGCCTGGAGTATATACAGATTGAGCGTTGGGACAGATACGCAGTATTTT. Translated: CAWSIYRLSVGTDTQYF. The V and J genes are TRBV30 and TRBJ2-3; unclear D gene. Germline lookup yields CDR1 GTSNPN and CDR2 SVGIG (reference sequence). Trimming stripped 2 bases from V and 3 bases from J, with 21 bases between. This CDR3 has 17 residues.

This clonotype was counted many times. This rearrangement joins TRBV6-1 to TRBJ2-7; a weak D match, TRBD1 (6 bases). With 7 bases removed from V and 7 bases from J, the gap between germline ends came to 26 bases. This CDR3 has 16 amino acids. Germline V lookup: CDR1 MNHNS, CDR2 SASEGT. The CDR3 loop is CASTSRTGHFEAEQYF. CDR3 coding DNA: TGTGCCAGCACCTCTCGAACGGGACACTTTGAGGCGGAGCAGTACTTC.

Many counts were recorded for this clonotype. This chain uses TRBV2 with TRBJ2-1; TRBD2 is a possible D gene (6 bases). The CDR3 totals 14 residues. Germline assignment: CDR1 SNHLY and CDR2 FYNNEI. V lost 4 bases and J 7 bases, leaving 14 bases between the germline ends. For the CDR3, the DNA is TGTGCCAGCAGTGTCGGGCGGGGTTATAATGAGCAGTTCTTC. Protein: CASSVGRGYNEQFF.

This clonotype was seen repeatedly, ten times or more. This chain's CDR3 is CASSEEQETQYF. CDR3 in DNA: TGTGCCAGCAGTGAAGAGCAAGAGACCCAGTACTTC. The chain is built from TRBV2 and TRBJ2-5; no clear D gene. Trimming removed 1 base at V and 2 bases at J, with 2 bases between. The CDR3 spans 12 residues. Germline V lookup: CDR1 SNHLY, CDR2 FYNNEI. The variable domain in full, completed from reference TRBV2 and TRBJ2-5, reads EPEVTQTPSHQVTQMGQEVILRCVPISNHLYFYWYRQILGQKVEFLVSFYNNEISEKSEIFDDQFSVERPDGSNFTLKIRSTKLEDSAMYFCASSEEQETQYFGPGTRLLVL.

This clonotype was observed at least ten times. The genes are TRBV28 and TRBJ1-1; D call uncertain. This CDR3 has 11 residues. V was clipped by 7 bases and J by 10 bases, with 13 bases between them. Germline CDR1 MDHEN, CDR2 SYDVKM. CDR3 DNA: TGTGCCAGCACCCTCGAAGGTAGAGCTTTCTTT. Its translation: CASTLEGRAFF.

This rearrangement joins TRBV19 to TRBJ1-1; no clear D. This CDR3 is built from 14 residues. Per the germline V gene, CDR1 is LNHDA and CDR2 is SQIVND (reference sequence). With 2 bases removed from V and 1 base from J, the gap between germline ends came to 8 bases. CDR3 sequence (DNA): TGTGCCAGTAGTATAAACACCGAGAACACTGAAGCTTTCTTT. Encoded protein: CASSINTENTEAFF.

This clonotype was recorded many times. The chain recombines TRBV24-1 with TRBJ2-1, with D uncertain. Trimming pared 4 bases from V and 4 bases from J, leaving 4 bases between. This CDR3 spans 12 amino acids. CDR1 and CDR2 (germline): KGHDR, SFDVKD. The CDR3 is CATSDRYNEQFF. In DNA form, the CDR3 reads TGTGCCACCAGTGACCGATACAATGAGCAGTTCTTC.

A remark on this clonotype: Given a much more abundant clone one base away, this may be a read error. The rearrangement joins TRBV12-3 or TRBV12-4 to TRBJ1-5, with D hard to call. Trimming pared 2 bases from V and 0 bases from J, leaving 14 bases between. CDR3 length: 17 residues. CDR3: CASSLSRELYSNQPQHF. In nucleotides, the CDR3 is TGTGCCAGCAGTTTATCGAGGGAGTTATATAGCAATCAGCCCCAGCATTTT.

The V call is TRBV9, the J call TRBJ2-4, with D perhaps TRBD1 (7 bases). Per the germline V gene, CDR1 is SGDLS and CDR2 is YYNGEE. The CDR3 is 17 residues long. V was cut by 3 bases and J by 1 base, with 17 bases left in between. The CDR3, as DNA: TGTGCCAGCAGCGCGGAGGGGGCAGGGGCCGCCAAAAACATTCAGTACTTC. Amino acid sequence: CASSAEGAGAAKNIQYF.

This clonotype was detected only a few times. The chain links TRBV3-1 to TRBJ2-5; D is perhaps TRBD1 or TRBD2 (5 bases each). The CDR3 sequence is 15 residues long. The germline V gene has CDR1 LGHDT and CDR2 YNNKEL (reference sequence). Deletions cut 1 base from V and 5 bases from J, with 14 bases between. CDR3 region: CASSQVSGEGETQYF. In DNA form, the CDR3 reads TGTGCCAGCAGCCAAGTGAGCGGAGAGGGGGAGACCCAGTACTTC.

This clonotype was counted ten times or more. CDR3 loop: CASSSWGADTQYF. CDR3 nucleotides: TGTGCCAGCAGTTCCTGGGGGGCAGATACGCAGTATTTT. V gene TRBV6-1 combines with J gene TRBJ2-3, with a tentative D call TRBD2 (6 bases). This CDR3 spans 13 amino acids. Trimming took 5 bases from V and 4 from J, leaving 10 bases between them. Germline values: CDR1 MNHNS, CDR2 SASEGT.